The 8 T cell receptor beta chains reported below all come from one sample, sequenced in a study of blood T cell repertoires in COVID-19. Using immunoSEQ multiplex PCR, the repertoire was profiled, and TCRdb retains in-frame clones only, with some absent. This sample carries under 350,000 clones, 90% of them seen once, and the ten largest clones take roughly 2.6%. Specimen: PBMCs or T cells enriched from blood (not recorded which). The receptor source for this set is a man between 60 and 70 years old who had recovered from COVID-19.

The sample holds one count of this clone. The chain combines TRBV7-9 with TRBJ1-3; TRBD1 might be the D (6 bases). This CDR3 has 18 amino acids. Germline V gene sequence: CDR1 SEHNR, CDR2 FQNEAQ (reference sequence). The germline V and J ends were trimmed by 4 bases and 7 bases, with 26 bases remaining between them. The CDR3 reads CASSSPTQGSSLRNTIYF. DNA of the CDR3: TGTGCCAGCAGCTCGCCCACACAGGGTTCATCTCTGCGGAACACCATATATTTT. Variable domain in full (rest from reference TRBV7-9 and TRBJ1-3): DTGVSQNPRHKITKRGQNVTFRCDPISEHNRLYWYRQTLGQGPEFLTYFQNEAQLEKSRLLSDRFSAERPKGSFSTLEIQRTEQGDSAMYLCASSSPTQGSSLRNTIYFGEGSWLTVV.

DNA for the CDR3: TGTGCCAGCAGCCAAAGCGGATTGGATAGCTCCTACAATGAGCAGTTCTTC. Its translation: CASSQSGLDSSYNEQFF. The J gene is TRBJ2-1, the V gene TRBV4-2; D possibly corresponds to TRBD2 (5 bases). The CDR3 has 17 residues. V was clipped by 2 bases and J by 0 bases, with 14 bases between them. Germline V gene data show CDR1 as LGHNA and CDR2 as YNFKEQ.

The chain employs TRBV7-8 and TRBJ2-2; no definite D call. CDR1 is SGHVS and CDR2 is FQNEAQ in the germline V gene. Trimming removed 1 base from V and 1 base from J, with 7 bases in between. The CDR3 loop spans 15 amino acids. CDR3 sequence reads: CASSLDEMNTGELFF. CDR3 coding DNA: TGTGCCAGCAGCTTAGACGAGATGAACACCGGGGAGCTGTTTTTT.

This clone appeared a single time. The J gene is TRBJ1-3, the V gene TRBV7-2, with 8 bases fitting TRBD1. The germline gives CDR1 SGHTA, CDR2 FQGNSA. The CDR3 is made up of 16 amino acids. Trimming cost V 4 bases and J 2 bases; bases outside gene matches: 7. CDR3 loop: CASSSGQGWTGNTIYF. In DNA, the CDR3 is TGTGCCAGCAGCTCCGGACAGGGATGGACTGGAAACACCATATATTTT. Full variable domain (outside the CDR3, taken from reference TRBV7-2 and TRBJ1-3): GAGVSQSPSNKVTEKGKDVELRCDPISGHTALYWYRQSLGQGLEFLIYFQGNSAPDKSGLPSDRFSAERTGGSVSTLTIQRTQQEDSAVYLCASSSGQGWTGNTIYFGEGSWLTVV.

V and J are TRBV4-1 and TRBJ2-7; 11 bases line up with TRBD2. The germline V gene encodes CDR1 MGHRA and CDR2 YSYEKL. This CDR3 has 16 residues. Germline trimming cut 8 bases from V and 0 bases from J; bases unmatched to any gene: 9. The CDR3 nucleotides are TGCGCCAGCTCCCACGGGACTAGCGGTATCTCCTACGAGCAGTACTTC. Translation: CASSHGTSGISYEQYF.

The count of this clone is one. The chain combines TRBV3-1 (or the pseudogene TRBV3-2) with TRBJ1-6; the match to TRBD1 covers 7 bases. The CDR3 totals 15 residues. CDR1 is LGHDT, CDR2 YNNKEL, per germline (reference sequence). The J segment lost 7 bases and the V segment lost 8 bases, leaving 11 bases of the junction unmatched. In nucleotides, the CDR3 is TGTGCCAGCCGAAATCCGGGGACAGTAAATTCACCCCTCCACTTT. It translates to CASRNPGTVNSPLHF.

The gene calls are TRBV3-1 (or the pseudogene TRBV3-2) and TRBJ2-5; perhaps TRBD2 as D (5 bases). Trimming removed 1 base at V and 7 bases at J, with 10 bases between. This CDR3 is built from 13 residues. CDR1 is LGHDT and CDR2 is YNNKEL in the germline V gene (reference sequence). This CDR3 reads CASSQGPEGTQYF. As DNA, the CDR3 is TGTGCCAGCAGCCAAGGACCAGAGGGGACCCAGTACTTC.

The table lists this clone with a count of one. The CDR3 region has the DNA TGTGCCAGCAGCTCCAACAGGGGGCGGGGGACCGGGGAGCTGTTTTTT. Its translation: CASSSNRGRGTGELFF. The chain employs TRBV5-4 and TRBJ2-2, with TRBD1 matching over 9 bases. After removal of 3 bases from V and 5 bases from J, the junction contained 8 bases not matched to a gene. This CDR3 is built from 16 residues. Germline CDR1 reads SGHNT; CDR2 reads YYREEE (reference sequence). Using reference TRBV5-4 and TRBJ2-2 for the parts outside the CDR3, the full variable domain is ETGVTQSPTHLIKTRGQQVTLRCSSQSGHNTVSWYQQALGQGPQFIFQYYREEENGRGNFPPRFSGLQFPNYSSELNVNALELDDSALYLCASSSNRGRGTGELFFGEGSRLTVL.